The 5 T cell receptor beta chains presented below share a single source sample, sequenced in a study of shared clonotypes between healthy human individuals. TCRdb keeps only in-frame clones here, not all; method: immunoSEQ multiplex PCR. The data contain roughly 1,800,000 clones, roughly 95% of them singletons. Positive CCR7 selection of CD45RO-negative cells yielded the naive CD8 cells, and terminally differentiated effector memory CD45RA+ cells were excluded. The sequencing input was naive CD8+ T cells sorted from blood. The receptors here all came from a man aged 18 to 29 in good health.

The V and J genes are TRBV9 and TRBJ1-6; the match to TRBD1 covers 10 bases. J was trimmed by 4 bases and V by 4 bases; bases with no gene match: 5. The CDR3 is made up of 16 amino acids. Germline V gene lookup returns CDR1 SGDLS and CDR2 YYNGEE. The CDR3 nucleotides are TGTGCCAGCAGCCCTCGGACAGGGGGGTATAATTCACCCCTCCACTTT. This encodes CASSPRTGGYNSPLHF.

This sequence joins TRBV4-1 and TRBJ2-5, with D perhaps matching TRBD1 or TRBD2 (5 bases each). V lost 0 bases to trimming and J lost 5 bases, with 22 bases between them. Looked up from germline, CDR1 is MGHRA and CDR2 is YSYEKL. This CDR3 is built from 18 residues. The CDR3 spells CASSQDLTRGVLRETQYF. For the CDR3, the DNA is TGCGCCAGCAGCCAAGACTTAACTAGAGGGGTTCTTCGGGAGACCCAGTACTTC.

The V gene is TRBV10-3, the J gene TRBJ2-1, with TRBD1 identical over 10 bases. J gave up 8 bases and V 2 bases, and 6 bases lay outside the gene matches. Per the germline V gene, CDR1 is ENHRY and CDR2 is SYGVKD. The CDR3 contains 15 residues. The CDR3 nucleotides are TGTGCCATCAGTGAGCCGGGACAGGGGAGAGATGAGCAGTTCTTC. It encodes CAISEPGQGRDEQFF.

In this sample, this clone turned up once. The chain recombines TRBV29-1 with TRBJ1-2; no clear D gene. V lost 4 bases and J 4 bases, leaving 7 bases between the germline ends. The CDR3 is 11 residues long. Germline assignment: CDR1 SQVTM and CDR2 ANQGSEA. CDR3 coding DNA: TGCAGCGTTGTTAACCTCTATGGCTACACCTTC. Protein sequence: CSVVNLYGYTF.

The V gene is TRBV2, the J gene TRBJ2-3, with a possible D match to TRBD2 (7 bases). Trimming removed 4 bases from V and 11 bases from J, with 22 bases in between. The CDR3 has 15 amino acids. The germline V gene encodes CDR1 SNHLY and CDR2 FYNNEI. The CDR3 reads CASSGASGSSGEQYF. The CDR3 nucleotides are TGTGCCAGCAGTGGGGCTAGCGGATCATCAGGGGAGCAGTATTTT.